What follows describes a single TCR beta chain. These data come from a study of blood T cell repertoires in COVID-19. Background on the study: Italy, Spain and the United States were the sources of the convalescent and acute COVID-19 samples. PBMCs, B-cell-depleted T cells, or T cells provided the cDNA or gDNA that made up the material.

Clones were read by immunoSEQ multiplex PCR, and TCRdb kept only the in-frame ones, dropping some. Seen here are over 120,000 clones, 84% observed once, and the top ten hold 4.5% to 5.5%. The TCR comes from a human donor in a cohort sampled during active COVID-19. The sample was peripheral blood.

The chain's CDR3 is CASSSALGQGAREQYF. CDR3 DNA: TGTGCCAGCAGTTCCGCCCTTGGACAGGGGGCGCGTGAGCAGTACTTC. This chain connects TRBV6-5 to TRBJ2-7; TRBD1 aligns across 11 bases. Germline V gene data show CDR1 as MNHEY and CDR2 as SVGAGI. The CDR3 covers 16 residues. Trimming cost V 4 bases and J 7 bases; bases outside gene matches: 12.